The sequence of this T cell receptor (beta chain) was determined in a study of blood T cell repertoires in COVID-19. About the research overall: Sites in the United States, Italy and Spain provided acute and convalescent COVID-19 samples. PBMCs, B-cell-depleted T cells, or T cells were the source of the cDNA or gDNA that made up the material.

How the authors handled the data: Estimates of nucleated cell counts were drawn from the amplification of reference gene primers. Libraries were prepared by immunoSEQ multiplex PCR; TCRdb keeps only in-frame clonotypes and omits some of them. The DNA gave D and trimming, while V, J and clone size come from that table. The table includes tens of thousands of clones, 92% detected once. The CDR3 is 18 amino acids. V dropped 4 bases and J dropped 1; count of bases not matched to a gene: 12. Germline loops: CDR1 LGHDT, CDR2 YNNKEL (reference sequence). The J gene is TRBJ2-4, the V gene TRBV3-1 (or the pseudogene TRBV3-2), with TRBD2 matching 8 bases. The sequencing input was peripheral blood. This clonotype was sampled from a woman aged 60-70 years with active COVID-19. The CDR3 region is CASSRIAGRGMAKNIQYF. In DNA, the CDR3 is TGTGCCAGCAGCCGGATAGCGGGACGGGGGATGGCCAAAAACATTCAGTACTTC.